These T cell receptor beta chains were read from a single sample in a study of shared clonotypes between healthy human individuals. Profiling relied on immunoSEQ multiplex PCR, and the TCRdb table lists in-frame clones only, not all of them. This sample has some 2,000,000 clones, with about 95% found just once. The material sequenced was naive CD8+ T cells sorted from blood. Receptor source: a man between 18 and 29 years old in good health. Each CDR3 is given with its conserved first and last residue. D genes are given only for firm matches. The listing skips clone size in some rows; elsewhere it reads once, few, many or a size class.

J gene | V gene | clone size | D gene | CDR3 DNA | CDR3 protein
TRBJ2-1 | TRBV27 | . | TRBD2 | TGTGCCAGCAGTCCCCGGATAGCGGGGGAGCAGTTCTTC | CASSPRIAGEQFF
TRBJ2-7 | TRBV19 | . | . | TGTGCCAGTAGTGCTGCTCTGGACTACGAGCAGTACTTC | CASSAALDYEQYF
TRBJ2-1 | TRBV7-2 | . | TRBD2 | TGTGCCAGCAGCTTTTTTAGCGGGAGTCTTAATGAGCAGTTCTTC | CASSFFSGSLNEQFF
TRBJ2-3 | TRBV30 | . | . | TGTGCCTGGGGCATCACAGATACGCAGTATTTT | CAWGITDTQYF
TRBJ2-7 | TRBV19 | . | . | TGTGCCAGTAGTCCTCGTGTGGGAGCTTTCTACGAGCAGTACTTC | CASSPRVGAFYEQYF
TRBJ1-2 | TRBV5-1 | . | TRBD1 | TGCGCCAGCAGCTTGGGGGACAGCGTGAACTATGGCTACACCTTC | CASSLGDSVNYGYTF
TRBJ1-1 | TRBV25-1 | . | . | TGTGCCAGCAGTGAAGGGTACACTGAAGCTTTCTTT | CASSEGYTEAFF
TRBJ2-5 | TRBV30 | . | . | TGTGCCTGGAGACCCCCTCGTGGAGGGGTGGAGACCCAGTACTTC | CAWRPPRGGVETQYF
TRBJ1-2 | TRBV2 | . | . | TGTGCCAGCAGTGAAACGGCAGGGGCGTACTATGGCTACACCTTC | CASSETAGAYYGYTF
TRBJ1-2 | TRBV7-2 | . | . | TGTGCCAGCAGCCACGACAGCCTCTATGGCTACACCTTC | CASSHDSLYGYTF
TRBJ2-3 | TRBV27 | . | TRBD2 | TGTGCCAGCAGTTTACTAGCGGGGGGGCAAGATACGCAGTATTTT | CASSLLAGGQDTQYF
TRBJ1-1 | TRBV6-1 | . | . | TGTGCCAGCACCTTACCTAGAGGTCCGAACACTGAAGCTTTCTTT | CASTLPRGPNTEAFF
TRBJ2-2 | TRBV19 | . | . | TGTGCCAGTAGTCGACTCTGGACACTCGCGAACACCGGGGAGCTGTTTTTT | CASSRLWTLANTGELFF
TRBJ2-5 | TRBV7-9 | . | . | TGTGCCAGCAGCCCTAGCCCGGGGGTCCTCCAAGAGACCCAGTACTTC | CASSPSPGVLQETQYF
TRBJ2-5 | TRBV13 | . | . | TGTGCCAGCAGCTTAGCCGAAGAGACCCAGTACTTC | CASSLAEETQYF
TRBJ2-1 | TRBV27 | . | . | TGTGCCAGCAGGGAACCCGGGAGTCTCGACAATGAGCAGTTCTTC | CASREPGSLDNEQFF
TRBJ2-7 | TRBV6-1 | . | . | TGTGCCAGCAGTGCTCGGGGGTCCTACGAGCAGTACTTC | CASSARGSYEQYF
TRBJ2-2 | TRBV21-1 | . | . | TGTGCCAGCAGGAACAGACCGTACAGGGAGGAGCTGTTTTTT | CASRNRPYREELFF
TRBJ2-3 | TRBV4-1 | . | . | TGCGCCAGCAGCCACGAGGCTACTAGCACAGATACGCAGTATTTT | CASSHEATSTDTQYF
TRBJ2-5 | TRBV2 | few | . | TGTGCCAGCAGTCCGACTAGAGGGGGAGAGACCCAGTACTTC | CASSPTRGGETQYF
TRBJ1-1 | TRBV11-2 | . | . | TGTGCCAGCAGCTTAGACGGAGATCTAAACACTGAAGCTTTCTTT | CASSLDGDLNTEAFF
TRBJ2-7 | TRBV6-6 | . | . | TGTGCCAGCAGTTACTCGGCAGGGGGGGTCCCGGAGCAGTACTTC | CASSYSAGGVPEQYF
TRBJ2-1 | TRBV4-2 | . | . | TGTGCCAGCAGCCAAGATTCAGGGTCCTACAATGAGCAGTTCTTC | CASSQDSGSYNEQFF
TRBJ2-2 | TRBV25-1 | . | . | TGTGCCAGCAGTGAATCTGGATTAGGCGGGGAGCTGTTTTTT | CASSESGLGGELFF